A selection of T cell receptor beta chains follows, all from one sample in a study of shared clonotypes between healthy human individuals. TCRdb keeps only in-frame clones here, not all; method: immunoSEQ multiplex PCR. The table includes 730,000 or so clones, roughly 78% detected once. Sequencing input: memory CD4+ T cells sorted from blood. The receptor set was obtained from a woman in her thirties in good health. The CDR3 runs from the conserved cysteine through the conserved F or W. Each record gives: D gene, clone size, J gene, V gene, CDR3 DNA, CDR3 protein. The D gene is left open where the match is weak. Only some rows state a clone size, as once, few, many or a class for expanded clones.

D gene: .
clone size: .
J gene: TRBJ1-1
V gene: TRBV7-9
CDR3 DNA: TGTGCCAGCAGCTTAAATCCCCCTGAAGCTTTCTTT
CDR3 protein: CASSLNPPEAFF

D gene: TRBD1
clone size: .
J gene: TRBJ2-7
V gene: TRBV6-1
CDR3 DNA: TGTGCCAGCAGCCGGACAGGGGACTCCTCCTACGAGCAGTACTTC
CDR3 protein: CASSRTGDSSYEQYF

D gene: .
clone size: many
J gene: TRBJ2-5
V gene: TRBV15
CDR3 DNA: TGTGCCACCAGTTGGGGGTACCAAGAGACCCAGTACTTC
CDR3 protein: CATSWGYQETQYF

D gene: TRBD1
clone size: once
J gene: TRBJ1-2
V gene: TRBV19
CDR3 DNA: TGTGCCAGTACCCTGGACAGGGGCTTGAGTGGCTACACCTTC
CDR3 protein: CASTLDRGLSGYTF

D gene: .
clone size: .
J gene: TRBJ1-1
V gene: TRBV12-5
CDR3 DNA: TGTGCTAGTGGCACCCGGAGGGACACTGAAGCTTTCTTT
CDR3 protein: CASGTRRDTEAFF

D gene: .
clone size: .
J gene: TRBJ1-4
V gene: TRBV5-5
CDR3 DNA: TGTGCCAGCAGCTTGGTAACCGTTGAAAAACTGTTTTTT
CDR3 protein: CASSLVTVEKLFF

D gene: .
clone size: once
J gene: TRBJ1-6
V gene: TRBV27
CDR3 DNA: TGTGCCAGCAGTTTCCGGGACAATCATAATTCACCCCTCCACTTT
CDR3 protein: CASSFRDNHNSPLHF

D gene: TRBD1
clone size: .
J gene: TRBJ2-3
V gene: TRBV9
CDR3 DNA: TGTGCCAGCAGCGTAATGAGGGACAGCATAGATACGCAGTATTTT
CDR3 protein: CASSVMRDSIDTQYF

D gene: .
clone size: .
J gene: TRBJ2-1
V gene: TRBV6-1
CDR3 DNA: TGTGCCAGCAGTGCGGGACATGGATCCTACAATGAGCAGTTCTTC
CDR3 protein: CASSAGHGSYNEQFF

D gene: TRBD1
clone size: .
J gene: TRBJ1-5
V gene: TRBV28
CDR3 DNA: TGTGCCAGCAGTTTCAGGGGGCGGGGAAGCAATCAGCCCCAGCATTTT
CDR3 protein: CASSFRGRGSNQPQHF

D gene: .
clone size: .
J gene: TRBJ1-2
V gene: TRBV28
CDR3 DNA: TGTGCCACCCTACCCGGAGCGAACTATGGCTACACCTTC
CDR3 protein: CATLPGANYGYTF

D gene: TRBD1
clone size: .
J gene: TRBJ1-2
V gene: TRBV7-9
CDR3 DNA: TGTGCCAGCAGCGTGGACAGGTTCTATGGCTACACCTTC
CDR3 protein: CASSVDRFYGYTF

D gene: .
clone size: .
J gene: TRBJ2-3
V gene: TRBV21-1
CDR3 DNA: TGTGCCAGCAGCCCCGAGGGGCGGGAGTCCCTACCTAGCACAGATACGCAGTATTTT
CDR3 protein: CASSPEGRESLPSTDTQYF

D gene: .
clone size: .
J gene: TRBJ2-7
V gene: TRBV5-6
CDR3 DNA: TGTGCCAGCAGCGCGGGACGGAAGCAGTACTTC
CDR3 protein: CASSAGRKQYF

D gene: .
clone size: .
J gene: TRBJ1-3
V gene: TRBV19
CDR3 DNA: TGTGCCAGTAGTATTGGGACCCTCGGAAACACCATATATTTT
CDR3 protein: CASSIGTLGNTIYF

D gene: .
clone size: .
J gene: TRBJ1-4
V gene: TRBV28
CDR3 DNA: TGTGCCAGCAGGGGCACGGCTCCTCCGAATGAAAAACTGTTTTTT
CDR3 protein: CASRGTAPPNEKLFF

D gene: .
clone size: .
J gene: TRBJ2-7
V gene: TRBV5-1
CDR3 DNA: TGCGCCAGCAGCTCTTCAACCGGAGGTCGCTTAGTCTACGAGCAGTACTTC
CDR3 protein: CASSSSTGGRLVYEQYF

D gene: TRBD1
clone size: many
J gene: TRBJ1-4
V gene: TRBV2
CDR3 DNA: TGTGCCAGCAGTAACCGGGACAGGGCGGAAAAACTGTTTTTT
CDR3 protein: CASSNRDRAEKLFF

D gene: .
clone size: .
J gene: TRBJ1-1
V gene: TRBV7-6
CDR3 DNA: TGTGCCAGCAGCCCCGAACGGGGGTACACTGAAGCTTTCTTT
CDR3 protein: CASSPERGYTEAFF

D gene: .
clone size: .
J gene: TRBJ2-1
V gene: TRBV18
CDR3 DNA: TGTGCCAGCGGGGGGGCGGACTCCTACAATGAGCAGTTCTTC
CDR3 protein: CASGGADSYNEQFF

D gene: .
clone size: .
J gene: TRBJ2-7
V gene: TRBV6-7
CDR3 DNA: TGTGCCGGACGGACGGAAACCTACGAGCAGTACTTC
CDR3 protein: CAGRTETYEQYF

D gene: TRBD2
clone size: .
J gene: TRBJ2-7
V gene: TRBV10-3
CDR3 DNA: TGTGCCATCAGCCAGGGACTAGCGGGAGACCGGTACGAGCAGTACTTC
CDR3 protein: CAISQGLAGDRYEQYF

D gene: .
clone size: .
J gene: TRBJ1-4
V gene: TRBV28
CDR3 DNA: TGTGCCAGCAGAGGGGACGGGGGTAATGAAAAACTGTTTTTT
CDR3 protein: CASRGDGGNEKLFF

D gene: TRBD2
clone size: .
J gene: TRBJ2-2
V gene: TRBV2
CDR3 DNA: TGTGCCAGCAGTGAGAGGGTAGCGGGAGACTCCGGGGAGCTGTTTTTT
CDR3 protein: CASSERVAGDSGELFF

D gene: TRBD2
clone size: once
J gene: TRBJ2-7
V gene: TRBV6-6
CDR3 DNA: TGTGCCAGCAGTTACTCGAGGGGAGGGGCCTACGAGCAGTACTTC
CDR3 protein: CASSYSRGGAYEQYF

D gene: .
clone size: .
J gene: TRBJ2-3
V gene: TRBV9
CDR3 DNA: TGTGCCAGCAGCGCATCCGGGACACGCACAGATACGCAGTATTTT
CDR3 protein: CASSASGTRTDTQYF

D gene: .
clone size: few
J gene: TRBJ1-2
V gene: TRBV28
CDR3 DNA: TGTGCCAGCAGTTTATTAGGCAGCCAGACTAACTATGGCTACACCTTC
CDR3 protein: CASSLLGSQTNYGYTF

D gene: TRBD1
clone size: .
J gene: TRBJ2-3
V gene: TRBV6-6
CDR3 DNA: TGTGCCAGCAGTGACGGGACAGGGGGTATTGATACGCAGTATTTT
CDR3 protein: CASSDGTGGIDTQYF

D gene: .
clone size: .
J gene: TRBJ1-2
V gene: TRBV5-1
CDR3 DNA: TGCGCCAGCAGCCCTGGGGAGCCCCTCAACTATGGCTACACCTTC
CDR3 protein: CASSPGEPLNYGYTF

D gene: .
clone size: .
J gene: TRBJ2-1
V gene: TRBV2
CDR3 DNA: TGTGCCAGCAGTATTCAAACCCCCGGCAATGAGCAGTTCTTC
CDR3 protein: CASSIQTPGNEQFF

D gene: TRBD1
clone size: .
J gene: TRBJ2-3
V gene: TRBV5-6
CDR3 DNA: TGTGCCAGCAGGTGGGGGACAGGGTGGACAGATACGCAGTATTTT
CDR3 protein: CASRWGTGWTDTQYF

D gene: .
clone size: once
J gene: TRBJ2-5
V gene: TRBV5-1
CDR3 DNA: TGCGCCAGCAGCCCGGGTGAGACCCAGTACTTC
CDR3 protein: CASSPGETQYF

D gene: .
clone size: .
J gene: TRBJ1-1
V gene: TRBV2
CDR3 DNA: TGTGCCAGCGGACAGAACACTGAAGCTTTCTTT
CDR3 protein: CASGQNTEAFF

D gene: TRBD2
clone size: .
J gene: TRBJ2-7
V gene: TRBV27
CDR3 DNA: TGTGCCAGCAGTTCTCAGACTAGCGGGAGTGACGAGCAGTACTTC
CDR3 protein: CASSSQTSGSDEQYF

D gene: .
clone size: few
J gene: TRBJ1-2
V gene: TRBV10-3
CDR3 DNA: TGTGCCATCAGCCTCCACTTTAACAGCGCTGAGGGCACCTTC
CDR3 protein: CAISLHFNSAEGTF

D gene: .
clone size: .
J gene: TRBJ2-7
V gene: TRBV30
CDR3 DNA: TGTGCCTCGAGCCCGGGCGGTACCTACGAGCAGTACTTC
CDR3 protein: CASSPGGTYEQYF

D gene: .
clone size: .
J gene: TRBJ1-6
V gene: TRBV14
CDR3 DNA: TGTGCCAGCAGCCACGGCGGGGTCTATAATTCACCCCTCCACTTT
CDR3 protein: CASSHGGVYNSPLHF

D gene: .
clone size: .
J gene: TRBJ2-2
V gene: TRBV29-1
CDR3 DNA: TGCAGCGCCGGGAGAAGTACCGGGGAGCTGTTTTTT
CDR3 protein: CSAGRSTGELFF

D gene: .
clone size: .
J gene: TRBJ1-4
V gene: TRBV18
CDR3 DNA: TGTGCCAGCTCACCCCCTAATGGTGAAAAACTGTTTTTT
CDR3 protein: CASSPPNGEKLFF

D gene: .
clone size: .
J gene: TRBJ1-2
V gene: TRBV5-6
CDR3 DNA: TGTGCCAGCAGCTTGGCAAGCAGGGAGAACTATGGCTACACCTTC
CDR3 protein: CASSLASRENYGYTF

D gene: .
clone size: .
J gene: TRBJ2-3
V gene: TRBV18
CDR3 DNA: TGTGCCAGCTCAACGACAGTGGGCGGCACAGATACGCAGTATTTT
CDR3 protein: CASSTTVGGTDTQYF

D gene: .
clone size: .
J gene: TRBJ2-5
V gene: TRBV2
CDR3 DNA: TGTGCCAGCAGTGCATTTCGGGAAACAGAGACCCAGTACTTC
CDR3 protein: CASSAFRETETQYF

D gene: .
clone size: .
J gene: TRBJ2-5
V gene: TRBV11-2
CDR3 DNA: TGTGCCAGCAGCTTAGGCACACAAGAGACCCAGTACTTC
CDR3 protein: CASSLGTQETQYF

D gene: TRBD2
clone size: .
J gene: TRBJ2-3
V gene: TRBV27
CDR3 DNA: TGTGCCAGCAGGGGTTCGCTTGGCGGGAGGGCCAAAGATACGCAGTATTTT
CDR3 protein: CASRGSLGGRAKDTQYF

D gene: TRBD2
clone size: .
J gene: TRBJ2-7
V gene: TRBV2
CDR3 DNA: TGTGCCAGCAGGGAGCGGGAGGGAGCCTACGAGCAGTACTTC
CDR3 protein: CASREREGAYEQYF

D gene: .
clone size: once
J gene: TRBJ1-5
V gene: TRBV2
CDR3 DNA: TGTGCCAGCGGAGACGGGACGGGGCACAATCAGCCCCAGCATTTT
CDR3 protein: CASGDGTGHNQPQHF

D gene: TRBD2
clone size: .
J gene: TRBJ2-1
V gene: TRBV7-8
CDR3 DNA: TGTGCCAGCAGGACTAGCGGCGTCTACAATGAGCAGTTCTTC
CDR3 protein: CASRTSGVYNEQFF

D gene: .
clone size: few
J gene: TRBJ2-2
V gene: TRBV7-3
CDR3 DNA: TGTGCCAGCAGCTCAAGGCTACAACCCGGGGAGCTGTTTTTT
CDR3 protein: CASSSRLQPGELFF

D gene: .
clone size: once
J gene: TRBJ1-2
V gene: TRBV28
CDR3 DNA: TGTGCCAGCAGATCAGGGTCGAGCAGCTATGGCTACACCTTC
CDR3 protein: CASRSGSSSYGYTF

D gene: TRBD2
clone size: .
J gene: TRBJ2-5
V gene: TRBV7-9
CDR3 DNA: TGTGCCAGCAGCTTCGGTAGCGGGAATGGGGAGACCCAGTACTTC
CDR3 protein: CASSFGSGNGETQYF

D gene: .
clone size: once
J gene: TRBJ1-1
V gene: TRBV27
CDR3 DNA: TGTGCCAGCAGTTCCCCTTCTCGGAACACTGAAGCTTTCTTT
CDR3 protein: CASSSPSRNTEAFF

D gene: TRBD2
clone size: .
J gene: TRBJ2-1
V gene: TRBV2
CDR3 DNA: TGTGCCAGCAGTGTGACTAGCGGATCCTACAATGAGCAGTTCTTC
CDR3 protein: CASSVTSGSYNEQFF

D gene: TRBD2
clone size: .
J gene: TRBJ2-7
V gene: TRBV6-6
CDR3 DNA: TGTGCCAGCGAACTAGCGGGAGTTCGGTCCTACGAGCAGTACTTC
CDR3 protein: CASELAGVRSYEQYF

D gene: .
clone size: few
J gene: TRBJ2-7
V gene: TRBV27
CDR3 DNA: TGTGCCAGCAGTTTACAGGGGCTCGGGTACGAGCAGTACTTC
CDR3 protein: CASSLQGLGYEQYF